Shown below are 15 T cell receptor beta chains from a single sample sequenced in a study of blood T cell repertoires in COVID-19. Clones were sequenced by immunoSEQ multiplex PCR, and TCRdb holds only the in-frame ones, with some missing. The profile shows roughly 200,000 clones, more than 75% of them singletons. The sequenced sample was peripheral blood. The receptors shown here come from a man between 60 and 75 years old with acute or convalescent COVID-19.

As for this clone: At one end the junction does not follow the germline gene, possibly because of a read error. J is TRBJ1-2 and V is TRBV6-2 or TRBV6-3; D perhaps matches TRBD1 (6 bases). Germline-derived CDR1 and CDR2 are MNHEY and SVGEGT. This CDR3 has 13 amino acids. The CDR3: CASSPPTRGRYTF. CDR3 nucleotides: TGTGCCAGCAGCCCTCCTACCAGGGGCCGCTACACTTTC.

Only one count was recorded for this clone. V usage is TRBV5-1 and J usage is TRBJ2-3; the match to TRBD2 covers 11 bases. Germline CDR1 reads SGHRS; CDR2 reads YFSETQ. The CDR3 consists of 16 residues. The V segment lost 1 base and the J segment 6 bases; nucleotides outside the gene matches: 7. The CDR3 protein is CASSLLAGGSGDTQYF. As DNA, the CDR3 is TGCGCCAGCAGCTTGCTAGCGGGGGGATCCGGGGATACGCAGTATTTT.

The V call is TRBV5-5, the J call TRBJ2-1, with D perhaps TRBD1 (6 bases). CDR1 is SGHKS and CDR2 is YYEKEE in the germline V gene (reference sequence). The length of the CDR3 is 15 residues. The V gene lost 4 bases and the J gene lost 1 base, with 12 bases spanning the gap. CDR3 DNA sequence: TGTGCCAGCAGCCAAATGACAGGATCCTACAATGAGCAGTTCTTC. It is translated as CASSQMTGSYNEQFF.

The chain carries TRBV6-2 or TRBV6-3 and TRBJ2-7, with 9 bases lining up with TRBD1. CDR3 length: 15 amino acids. Per germline, CDR1 MNHEY and CDR2 SVGEGT. V shed 5 bases and J 6 bases; nucleotides not matched to a gene: 11. CDR3 nucleotide sequence: TGTGCCAGCAGTATAGAACAGGGGGCGCGCGCCGAGCAGTACTTC. Encoded protein: CASSIEQGARAEQYF.

CDR3 coding DNA: TGTGCCAGCAGTGAAGCCCTTCAGCGGGGAGCCTACGAGCAGTACTTC. This encodes CASSEALQRGAYEQYF. V and J are TRBV6-1 and TRBJ2-7; 7 bases map to TRBD2. Germline V CDR1 and CDR2: MNHNS, SASEGT. V was pared by 0 bases and J by 2 bases, with 7 bases of the junction left unmatched. The CDR3 covers 16 residues.

The chain carries TRBV25-1 and TRBJ1-2; D ambiguous. V was trimmed by 5 bases and J by 2 bases, leaving 9 bases between them. This CDR3 comprises 13 residues. Germline V gene lookup returns CDR1 MGHDK and CDR2 SYGVNS. The CDR3 spells CASSSSGNYGYTF. The CDR3 DNA sequence: TGTGCCAGCAGTTCGTCAGGCAACTATGGCTACACCTTC.

This clone was counted between two and nine times. Other DNA sequences in this specimen translate into the identical CDR3. The chain carries TRBV11-2 and TRBJ1-2; 12 nucleotides agree with TRBD1. V trimming: 3 bases; J trimming: 7 bases; junction bases outside the gene matches: 3. The V gene's germline CDR1 is SGHAT and CDR2 FQNNGV. The length of the CDR3 is 14 residues. CDR3 amino acids: CASSLGQGAVGYTF. CDR3 DNA: TGTGCCAGCAGCTTGGGACAGGGGGCTGTTGGCTACACCTTC. Together with reference TRBV11-2 and TRBJ1-2, the CDR3 gives the full variable domain: EAGVAQSPRYKIIEKRQSVAFWCNPISGHATLYWYQQILGQGPKLLIQFQNNGVVDDSQLPKDRFSAERLKGVDSTLKIQPAKLEDSAVYLCASSLGQGAVGYTFGSGTRLTVV.

A single count supports this clone. V and J are TRBV24-1 and TRBJ1-2; 8 bases match TRBD1. Per germline, CDR1 KGHDR and CDR2 SFDVKD. The CDR3 loop spans 14 amino acids. After removal of 5 bases from V and 4 bases from J, the junction contained 5 bases not matched to a gene. CDR3 region: CATSAPGTGYGYTF. Written as DNA, the CDR3 is TGTGCCACCAGTGCCCCCGGGACAGGCTATGGCTACACCTTC.

This sequence joins TRBV3-1 (or the pseudogene TRBV3-2) and TRBJ2-5; tentatively, D is TRBD2 (7 bases). The CDR3 length is 16 residues. CDR1 LGHDT and CDR2 YNNKEL come from the germline V gene (reference sequence). V was shortened by 3 bases and J by 1 base, with 15 bases between the two germline ends. The CDR3: CASSQNRGAPQETQYF. The CDR3 coding sequence is TGTGCCAGCAGCCAGAACCGGGGGGCCCCCCAAGAGACCCAGTACTTC.

The V gene is TRBV13, the J gene TRBJ1-4; 7 positions match TRBD1. This CDR3 contains 12 residues. CDR1 PRHDT and CDR2 FYEKMQ come from the germline V gene (reference sequence). V dropped 10 bases and J dropped 7; count of bases not matched to a gene: 6. CDR3: CATRNRGEKLFF. For the CDR3, the DNA is TGTGCCACCCGAAACAGGGGTGAAAAACTGTTTTTT. The full variable domain, with the rest looked up from reference TRBV13 and TRBJ1-4, is AAGVIQSPRHLIKEKRETATLKCYPIPRHDTVYWYQQGPGQDPQFLISFYEKMQSDKGSIPDRFSAQQFSDYHSELNMSSLELGDSALYFCATRNRGEKLFFGSGTQLSVL.

This rearrangement joins TRBV20-1 to TRBJ2-5; no reliable D call. V lost 3 bases and J lost 2, with 10 bases in between. The CDR3 is 13 residues long. The germline V gene has CDR1 DFQATT and CDR2 SNEGSKA (reference sequence). The CDR3, as DNA: TGCAGTGCTAGTAGTGGGCAGCAAGAGACCCAGTACTTC. Its translation is CSASSGQQETQYF.

The V and J genes are TRBV7-8 and TRBJ2-7; 9 bases line up with TRBD1. Germline V gene lookup returns CDR1 SGHVS and CDR2 FQNEAQ. V shed 4 bases, J shed 10 bases, and the junction held 2 bases outside the gene matches. This CDR3 is 11 amino acids long. The chain's CDR3 is CASSSGQGQYF. CDR3 in DNA: TGTGCCAGCAGCTCGGGACAGGGTCAGTACTTC. Supplemented by reference TRBV7-8 and TRBJ2-7, the full variable domain reads GAGVSQSPRYKVAKRGQDVALRCDPISGHVSLFWYQQALGQGPEFLTYFQNEAQLDKSGLPSDRFFAERPEGSVSTLKIQRTQQEDSAVYLCASSSGQGQYFGPGTRLTVT.

CDR3 bases: TGTGCCAGCAGCTTTGGCGGCGCTAGCGGGGGTCACTCCTACAATGAGCAGTTCTTC. Translation: CASSFGGASGGHSYNEQFF. V usage is TRBV7-3 and J usage is TRBJ2-1; 10 bases match TRBD2. The length of the CDR3 is 19 residues. The germline gives CDR1 SGHTA, CDR2 FQGTGA. V gave up 3 bases and J gave up 0 bases; unmatched junction bases: 11.

The J gene is TRBJ1-4, the V gene TRBV29-1; TRBD1 matches at 11 bases. The CDR3 covers 13 residues. V trimming: 4 bases; J trimming: 8 bases; junction bases outside the gene matches: 3. From germline, CDR1 is SQVTM and CDR2 ANQGSEA. The chain's CDR3 is CSVGRTGGEKLFF. The CDR3 nucleotides are TGCAGCGTTGGGCGGACAGGGGGCGAAAAACTGTTTTTT.

This clone was recorded once. V and J are TRBV19 and TRBJ2-2, with D hard to call. The CDR3 length is 15 residues. V was shortened by 5 bases and J by 1 base, with 11 bases between the two germline ends. Germline loops: CDR1 LNHDA, CDR2 SQIVND (reference sequence). In DNA, the CDR3 is TGTGCCAGTAGTTCACTGGGCAGGAACACCGGGGAGCTGTTTTTT. It is translated as CASSSLGRNTGELFF.